This T cell receptor beta chain comes out of a study of CD8+ T cells in alopecia areata. Whole-study context: Oral tofacitinib (5 to 10 mg twice daily) was administered to treated patients.

Overall study findings and caveats: Relative to normal scalp, lesional scalp, especially alopecia totalis/universalis, showed higher clonality.

Sequencing used cDNA as its template, made by extracting RNA and reverse transcribing it. Using immunoSEQ multiplex PCR, the repertoire was profiled, and TCRdb retains in-frame clones only, with some absent. The sample includes 110,000 to 150,000 clones, about three fifths seen only once; the top ten take roughly 6.7%. This CDR3 contains 12 residues. The V gene's germline CDR1 is SQVTM and CDR2 ANQGSEA. V lost 1 base, J lost 6 bases, and 9 bases lay in between. This clone has a handful of counts. Its specificity is unknown. Individuals with alopecia areata gave both lesional scalp punch biopsies and peripheral blood for collection.

This receptor was obtained from a human donor with alopecia areata. The sequences come from CD4+ T cells sorted from blood, collected at week 0. This chain links TRBV29-1 with TRBJ1-2, with D uncertain. The CDR3, as DNA: TGCAGCGTTGAAGCCCCGTGGGATGGCTACACCTTC. Amino acids: CSVEAPWDGYTF.